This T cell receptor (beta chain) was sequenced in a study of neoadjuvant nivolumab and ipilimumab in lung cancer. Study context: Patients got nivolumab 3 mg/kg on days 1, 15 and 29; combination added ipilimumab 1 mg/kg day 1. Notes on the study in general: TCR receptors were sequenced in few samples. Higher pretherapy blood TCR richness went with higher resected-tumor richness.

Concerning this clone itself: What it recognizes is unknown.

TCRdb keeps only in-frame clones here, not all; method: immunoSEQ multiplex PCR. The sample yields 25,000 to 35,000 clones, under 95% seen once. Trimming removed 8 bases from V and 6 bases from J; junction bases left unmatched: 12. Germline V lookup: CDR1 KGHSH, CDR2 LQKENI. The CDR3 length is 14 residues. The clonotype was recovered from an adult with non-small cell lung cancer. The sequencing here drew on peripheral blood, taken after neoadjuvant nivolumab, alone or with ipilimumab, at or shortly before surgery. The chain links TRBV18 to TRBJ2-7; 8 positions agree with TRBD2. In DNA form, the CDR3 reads TGTGCCAGCATCGCCCCCGGGAGGGCCTTCGAGCAGTACTTC. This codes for CASIAPGRAFEQYF.